The entry below gives a single T cell receptor (beta chain) sequence along with its context. Only in-frame clones appear in the TCRdb table, and some are missing; sequencing was by immunoSEQ multiplex PCR. The sample carries 220,000 or so clones, about 85% recorded once. The sample comes from a study of blood T cell repertoires in COVID-19. Study overall: The analysed material was cDNA or gDNA that came from T cells, B-cell-depleted T cells, or PBMCs.

CDR1 and CDR2 (germline): LNHDA, SQIVND (reference sequence). V gave up 6 bases and J gave up 4 bases; unmatched junction bases: 8. This CDR3 has 15 residues. The chain joins TRBV19 to TRBJ1-1; 10 bases match TRBD1. Material: peripheral blood. The TCR was taken from a man aged 30 to 45 with active or convalescent COVID-19. The DNA of the CDR3 is TGTGCCAGTAGAAACACCGGGACAGGGGCCACTGAAGCTTTCTTT. Translation: CASRNTGTGATEAFF.